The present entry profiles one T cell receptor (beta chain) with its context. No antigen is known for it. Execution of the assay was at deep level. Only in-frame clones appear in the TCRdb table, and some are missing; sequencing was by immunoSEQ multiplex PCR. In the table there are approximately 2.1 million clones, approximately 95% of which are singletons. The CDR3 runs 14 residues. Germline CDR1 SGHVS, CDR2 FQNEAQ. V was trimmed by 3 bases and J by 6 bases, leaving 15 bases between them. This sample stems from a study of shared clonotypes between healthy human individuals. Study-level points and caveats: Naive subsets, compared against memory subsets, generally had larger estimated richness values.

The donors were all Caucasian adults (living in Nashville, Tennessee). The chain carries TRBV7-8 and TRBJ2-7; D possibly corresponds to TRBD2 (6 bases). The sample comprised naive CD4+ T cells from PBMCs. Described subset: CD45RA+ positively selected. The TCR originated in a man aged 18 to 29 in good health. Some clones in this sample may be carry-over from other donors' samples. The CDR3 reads CASSFSGTPLEQYF. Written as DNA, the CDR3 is TGTGCCAGCAGCTTCTCCGGGACTCCTCTCGAGCAGTACTTC.